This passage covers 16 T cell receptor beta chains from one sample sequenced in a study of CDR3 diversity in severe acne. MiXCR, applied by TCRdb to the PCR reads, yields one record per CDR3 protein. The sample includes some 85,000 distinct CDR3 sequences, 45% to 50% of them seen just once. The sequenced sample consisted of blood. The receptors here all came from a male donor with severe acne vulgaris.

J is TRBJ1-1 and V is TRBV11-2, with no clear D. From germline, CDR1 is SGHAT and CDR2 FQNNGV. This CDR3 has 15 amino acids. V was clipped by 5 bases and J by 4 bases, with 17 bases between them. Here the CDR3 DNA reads TGTGCCAGCAGCCGATTTTCGAAGTGGTGCACTGAAGCTTTCTTT. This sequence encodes CASSRFSKWCTEAFF.

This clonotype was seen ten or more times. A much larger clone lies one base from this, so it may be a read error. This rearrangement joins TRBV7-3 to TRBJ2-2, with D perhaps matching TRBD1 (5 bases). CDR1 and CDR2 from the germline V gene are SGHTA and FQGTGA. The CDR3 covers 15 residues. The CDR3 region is CASGFQGGGTGELFF. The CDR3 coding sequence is TGTGCCAGCGGCTTTCAGGGCGGCGGCACCGGGGAGCTGTTTTTT.

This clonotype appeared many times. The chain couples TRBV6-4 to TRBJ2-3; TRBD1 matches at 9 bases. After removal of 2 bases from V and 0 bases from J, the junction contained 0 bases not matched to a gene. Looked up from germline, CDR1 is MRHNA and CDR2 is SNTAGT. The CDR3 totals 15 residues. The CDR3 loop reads CASSDGQGSTDTQYF. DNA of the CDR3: TGTGCCAGCAGTGACGGACAGGGGAGCACAGATACGCAGTATTTT.

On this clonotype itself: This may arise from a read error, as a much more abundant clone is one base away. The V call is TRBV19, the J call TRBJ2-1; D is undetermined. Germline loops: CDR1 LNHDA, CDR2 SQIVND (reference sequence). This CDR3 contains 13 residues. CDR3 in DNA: TGTGCCAGTAGTATAGGGCTGGGCAATGAGCAGCTCTTC. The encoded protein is CASSIGLGNEQLF.

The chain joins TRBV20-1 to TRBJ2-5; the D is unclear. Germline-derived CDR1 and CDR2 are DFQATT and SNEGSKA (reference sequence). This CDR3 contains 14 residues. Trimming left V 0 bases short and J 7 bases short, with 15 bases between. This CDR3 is CSAREERTWGTQYF. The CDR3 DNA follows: TGCAGTGCTAGAGAGGAAAGAACCTGGGGGACCCAGTACTTC.

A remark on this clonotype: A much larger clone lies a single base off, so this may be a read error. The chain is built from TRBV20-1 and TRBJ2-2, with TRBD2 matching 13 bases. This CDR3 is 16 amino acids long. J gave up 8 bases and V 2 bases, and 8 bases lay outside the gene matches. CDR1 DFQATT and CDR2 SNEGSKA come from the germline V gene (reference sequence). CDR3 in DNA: TGCAGTGCTAGAATGGGACTAGCGGGATACCGGGGGGAGCTGTTTTTT. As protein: CSARMGLAGYRGELFF.

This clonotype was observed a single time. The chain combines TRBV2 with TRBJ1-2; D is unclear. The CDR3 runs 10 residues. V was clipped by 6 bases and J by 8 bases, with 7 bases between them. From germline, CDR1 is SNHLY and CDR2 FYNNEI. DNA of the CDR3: TGTGCCAGCAGGGGCAGAGGCTACACCTTC. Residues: CASRGRGYTF.

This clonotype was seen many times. CDR3 bases: TGTGCCAGCACCCAGGGGACCGGCACAGATACGCAGTATTTT. This codes for CASTQGTGTDTQYF. This chain joins TRBV6-6 and TRBJ2-3, with D maybe TRBD1 (6 bases). The V end was cut by 7 bases, the J end by 1 base, with 12 bases between. The V gene's germline CDR1 is MNHNY and CDR2 SVGAGI (reference sequence). This CDR3 comprises 14 residues.

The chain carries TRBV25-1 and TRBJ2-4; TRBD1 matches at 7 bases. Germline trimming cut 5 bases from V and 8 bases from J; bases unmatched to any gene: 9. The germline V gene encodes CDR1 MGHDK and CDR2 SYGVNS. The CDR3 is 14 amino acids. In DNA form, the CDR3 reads TGTGCCAGCAGTCCGACAGGGATTGTGGACATTCAGTACTTC. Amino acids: CASSPTGIVDIQYF.

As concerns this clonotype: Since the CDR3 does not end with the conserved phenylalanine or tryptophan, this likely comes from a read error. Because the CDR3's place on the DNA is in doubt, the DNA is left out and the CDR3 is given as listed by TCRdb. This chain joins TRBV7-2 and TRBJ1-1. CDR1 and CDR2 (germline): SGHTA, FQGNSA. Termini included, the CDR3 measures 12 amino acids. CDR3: CASSLATGRVFY.

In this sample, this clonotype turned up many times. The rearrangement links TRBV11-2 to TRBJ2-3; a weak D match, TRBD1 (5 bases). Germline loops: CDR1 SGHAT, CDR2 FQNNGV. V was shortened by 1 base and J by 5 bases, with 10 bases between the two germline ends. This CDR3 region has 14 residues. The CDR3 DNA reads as TGTGCCAGCAGCTTAGGTCTAGGGGAAGATACGCAGTATTTT. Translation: CASSLGLGEDTQYF.

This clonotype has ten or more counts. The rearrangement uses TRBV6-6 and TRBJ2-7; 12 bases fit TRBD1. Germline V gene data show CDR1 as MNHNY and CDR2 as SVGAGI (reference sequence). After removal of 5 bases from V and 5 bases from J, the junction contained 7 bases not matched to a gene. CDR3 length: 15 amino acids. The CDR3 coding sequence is TGTGCCAGCAGTGAACCGGGACAGGGGGCCGACGAGCAGTACTTC. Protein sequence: CASSEPGQGADEQYF.

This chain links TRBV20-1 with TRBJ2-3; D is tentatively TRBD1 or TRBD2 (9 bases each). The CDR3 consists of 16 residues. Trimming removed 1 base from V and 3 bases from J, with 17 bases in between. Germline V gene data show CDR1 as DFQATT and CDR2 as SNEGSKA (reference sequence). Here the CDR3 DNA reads TGCAGTGCTAGAGCGGCTAGCGGGACAGGGACAGATACGCAGTATTTT. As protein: CSARAASGTGTDTQYF.

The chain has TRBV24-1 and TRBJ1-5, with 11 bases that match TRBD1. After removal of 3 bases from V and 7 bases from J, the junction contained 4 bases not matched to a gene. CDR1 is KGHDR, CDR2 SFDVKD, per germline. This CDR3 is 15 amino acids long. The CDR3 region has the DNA TGTGCCACCAGTGATGGACAGGGGGCGGGCCAGCCCCAGCATTTT. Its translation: CATSDGQGAGQPQHF.

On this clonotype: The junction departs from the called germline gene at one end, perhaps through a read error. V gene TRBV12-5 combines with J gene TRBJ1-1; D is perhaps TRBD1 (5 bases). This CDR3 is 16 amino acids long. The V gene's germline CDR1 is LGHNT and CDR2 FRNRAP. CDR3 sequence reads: CTSGRGLGMVNTEAFF. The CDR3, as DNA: TGTACTAGTGGTCGGGGGTTGGGCATGGTAAACACTGAAGCTTTCTTT.

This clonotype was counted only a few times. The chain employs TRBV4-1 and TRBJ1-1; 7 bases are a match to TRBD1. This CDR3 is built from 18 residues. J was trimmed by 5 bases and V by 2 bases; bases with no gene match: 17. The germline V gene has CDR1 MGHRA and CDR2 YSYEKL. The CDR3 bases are TGCGCCAGCAGCCAACTGGCAGCCAGACAGGGTGCAACGACTGAAGCTTTCTTT. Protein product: CASSQLAARQGATTEAFF.